The 11 T cell receptor beta chains in this list originate from one sample, sequenced in a study of cytomegalovirus exposure and HLA in healthy donors. The PCR was carried out with 60 Vbeta primers and 13 Jbeta primers. TCRdb keeps only in-frame clones here, not all; method: immunoSEQ multiplex PCR. The table shows about 190,000 clones, with 81% occurring only once. The sequencing input was PBMCs. The receptors stem from a woman aged 25 to 45 in good health and CMV-seronegative.

This chain uses TRBV13 with TRBJ2-1; 13 bases are shared with TRBD2. J lost 0 bases, V lost 0 bases, and 8 bases had no gene match. CDR3 length equals 20 residues. Looked up from germline, CDR1 is PRHDT and CDR2 is FYEKMQ (reference sequence). The CDR3 loop is CASSLGPGTSGMSSYNEQFF. CDR3 coding DNA: TGTGCCAGCAGCTTAGGCCCCGGGACTAGCGGGATGAGCTCCTACAATGAGCAGTTCTTC.

With respect to this clone: Compared with germline, one end of the junction differs, possibly owing to a read error. The V and J genes are TRBV7-9 and TRBJ1-2, with D uncertain. This CDR3 contains 12 residues. The V gene's germline CDR1 is SEHNR and CDR2 FQNEAQ (reference sequence). CDR3 bases: TGTTCCAGCAGCTTAGCCAGGTCTGGATTCACCTTC. Translated: CSSSLARSGFTF.

This clone was counted between two and nine times. CDR3 sequence reads: CASSLAGNVYEQYF. For the CDR3, the DNA is TGTGCCAGCAGCTTAGCAGGGAACGTCTACGAGCAGTACTTC. The chain couples TRBV11-2 to TRBJ2-7, with D possibly TRBD1 on 5 matching bases. In germline, CDR1 is SGHAT, CDR2 FQNNGV. Trimming shortened V by 1 base and J by 3 bases, and 10 bases separated the two germline ends. CDR3 length equals 14 residues.

This chain links TRBV7-6 with TRBJ1-4, with 8 bases aligning to TRBD1. Per germline, CDR1 SGHVS and CDR2 FNYEAQ. CDR3 size: 16 residues. Trimming took 1 base from V and 6 from J; bases not matched to a gene: 7. CDR3 in amino acids: CASSLEGQGAYEKLFF. The CDR3 coding sequence is TGTGCCAGCAGCTTAGAAGGGCAGGGGGCCTATGAAAAACTGTTTTTT.

The V gene is TRBV5-1, the J gene TRBJ2-7, with 8 bases that match TRBD1. This CDR3 contains 16 residues. Looked up from germline, CDR1 is SGHRS and CDR2 is YFSETQ. V gave up 5 bases and J gave up 3 bases; unmatched junction bases: 13. The CDR3 protein is CASRLRQGNSFYEQYF. The CDR3 nucleotides are TGCGCCAGCAGACTAAGACAGGGGAATAGTTTCTACGAGCAGTACTTC.

The chain employs TRBV7-9 and TRBJ2-1; D unclear. Deletions cut 1 base from V and 5 bases from J, with 6 bases between. Germline-derived CDR1 and CDR2 are SEHNR and FQNEAQ (reference sequence). This CDR3 region has 13 residues. CDR3 in DNA: TGTGCCAGCAGCTTAGTCGGTGACAATGAGCAGTTCTTC. The encoded protein is CASSLVGDNEQFF.

Only a few counts were recorded for this clone. The rearrangement links TRBV5-1 to TRBJ2-3; D may be TRBD1 (6 bases). The CDR3 consists of 14 residues. In germline, CDR1 is SGHRS, CDR2 YFSETQ. The ends were cut back, 7 bases at V and 0 bases at J, with 12 bases in the middle. As DNA, the CDR3 is TGCGCCAGCTTTACAGGGTTGAGCACAGATACGCAGTATTTT. It is translated as CASFTGLSTDTQYF.

The chain is built from TRBV5-5 and TRBJ1-2; D ambiguous. The CDR3 sequence is 15 residues long. The germline V and J ends were trimmed by 1 base and 0 bases, with 10 bases remaining between them. Germline V gene sequence: CDR1 SGHKS, CDR2 YYEKEE (reference sequence). CDR3 sequence reads: CASSLSGGANYGYTF. In DNA form, the CDR3 reads TGTGCCAGCAGCTTGTCTGGAGGAGCTAACTATGGCTACACCTTC.

This clone has only one observation. V usage is TRBV4-2 and J usage is TRBJ2-7; tentative D call: TRBD1 (6 bases). Germline CDR1 and CDR2: LGHNA and YNFKEQ. The length of the CDR3 is 15 residues. Trimming removed 2 bases from V and 2 bases from J, with 13 bases in between. The CDR3 bases are TGTGCCAGCAGCCAAATCGCAGGGGAAACCTACGAGCAGTACTTC. Translated, it gives CASSQIAGETYEQYF.

The genes are TRBV10-2 and TRBJ2-7, with D possibly TRBD1 on 6 matching bases. Per germline, CDR1 WSHSY and CDR2 SAAADI. Trimming shortened V by 3 bases and J by 5 bases, and 11 bases separated the two germline ends. This CDR3 region has 13 residues. DNA of the CDR3: TGCGCCAGCAGTGAACAGGGTATGGACGAGCAGTACTTC. This encodes CASSEQGMDEQYF.

The chain is built from TRBV7-9 and TRBJ2-2; TRBD1 agrees at 7 bases. CDR1 and CDR2 (germline): SEHNR, FQNEAQ (reference sequence). With V trimmed by 4 bases and J by 5 bases, 7 bases remained unmatched. The CDR3 contains 15 residues. CDR3 sequence: CASSYTGARTGELFF. The CDR3 bases are TGTGCCAGCAGCTACACAGGGGCTAGGACCGGGGAGCTGTTTTTT.